The table lists the clone carrying this T cell receptor (beta chain) with many counts. What it binds is unknown. A patient was excluded if there was uncontrolled infection, other autoimmune disease, pregnancy or lactation. Clinical symptoms, serum thyroxine, TRAb, thyroid ultrasound and orbital computed tomography informed diagnoses. These data belong to a study of T cells in Graves' hyperthyroidism and ophthalmopathy. Turning to the study itself: Pretreatment peripheral blood was obtained at initial diagnosis.

Study-level results: Most expanded thyroid clonotypes above 0.001 also appeared in blood.

RNA transcripts served as the template for amplifying TCR beta CDR3 regions. Researchers ran a first-round RT-PCR on the TCR CDR3 using the HTBI primer set. TCRdb passed the multiplex PCR reads through MiXCR, listing each CDR3 protein once. This sample has a few hundred thousand distinct CDR3 sequences, with 15% to 18% found just once. CDR1 and CDR2 from the germline V gene are ENHRY and SYGVKD. J gave up 3 bases and V 4 bases, and 8 bases lay outside the gene matches. This CDR3 is built from 16 residues. The receptor comes from a woman aged 25-40 years with Graves' hyperthyroidism. The J gene is TRBJ1-4, the V gene TRBV10-3; the match to TRBD1 covers 7 bases. The sample taken for sequencing was blood. CDR3 nucleotide sequence: TGTGCCATCAGTGCGGCCGACAGGGATGCTAATGAAAAACTGTTTTTT. Its protein product is CAISAADRDANEKLFF.